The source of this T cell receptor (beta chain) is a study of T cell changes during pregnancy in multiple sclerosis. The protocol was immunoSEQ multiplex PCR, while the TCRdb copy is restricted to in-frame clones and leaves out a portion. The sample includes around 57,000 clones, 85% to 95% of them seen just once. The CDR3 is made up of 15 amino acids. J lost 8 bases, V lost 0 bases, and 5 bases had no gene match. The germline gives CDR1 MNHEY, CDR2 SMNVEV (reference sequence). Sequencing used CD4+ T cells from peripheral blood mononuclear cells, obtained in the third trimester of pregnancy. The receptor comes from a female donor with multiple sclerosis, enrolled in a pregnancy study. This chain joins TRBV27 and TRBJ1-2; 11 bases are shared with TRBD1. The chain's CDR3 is CASSLSGQGAGGYTF. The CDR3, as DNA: TGTGCCAGCAGTTTATCAGGACAGGGGGCGGGAGGCTACACCTTC.